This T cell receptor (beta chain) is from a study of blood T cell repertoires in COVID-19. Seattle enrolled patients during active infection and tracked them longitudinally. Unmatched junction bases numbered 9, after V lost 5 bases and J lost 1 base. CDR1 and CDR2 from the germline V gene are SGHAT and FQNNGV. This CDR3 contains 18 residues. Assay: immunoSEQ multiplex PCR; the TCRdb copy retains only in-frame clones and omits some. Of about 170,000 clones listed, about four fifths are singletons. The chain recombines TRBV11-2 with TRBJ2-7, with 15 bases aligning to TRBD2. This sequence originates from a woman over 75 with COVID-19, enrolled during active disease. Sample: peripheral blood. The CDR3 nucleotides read TGTGCCAGCAGCCGGACTAGCGGGGGGGTAGCGGTGTCCTACGAGCAGTACTTC. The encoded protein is CASSRTSGGVAVSYEQYF.